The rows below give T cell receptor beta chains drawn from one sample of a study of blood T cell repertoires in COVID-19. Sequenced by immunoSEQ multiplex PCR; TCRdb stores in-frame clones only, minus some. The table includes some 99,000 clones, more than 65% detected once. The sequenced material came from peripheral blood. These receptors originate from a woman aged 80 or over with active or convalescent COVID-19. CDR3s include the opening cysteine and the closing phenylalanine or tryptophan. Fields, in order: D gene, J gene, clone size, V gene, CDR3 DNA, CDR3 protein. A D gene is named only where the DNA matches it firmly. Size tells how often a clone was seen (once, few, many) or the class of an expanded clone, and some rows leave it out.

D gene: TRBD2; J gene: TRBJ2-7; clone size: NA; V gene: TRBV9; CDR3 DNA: TGTGCCAGCAGCGTCATAGCGGGAAGCTACGAGCAGTACTTC; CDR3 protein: CASSVIAGSYEQYF
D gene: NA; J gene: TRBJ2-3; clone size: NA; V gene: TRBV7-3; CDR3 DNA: TGTGCCAGCAGCTTTACTAGTCCCACAGATACGCAGTATTTT; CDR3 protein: CASSFTSPTDTQYF
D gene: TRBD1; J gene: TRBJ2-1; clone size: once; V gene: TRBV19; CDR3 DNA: TGTGCCAGCCTCCCCAGGACAGGGGGAAGGGATGAGCAGTTCTTC; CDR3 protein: CASLPRTGGRDEQFF
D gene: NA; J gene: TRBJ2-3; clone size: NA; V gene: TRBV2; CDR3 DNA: TGTGCCAGCATGGCAGGGTGGGCAGATACGCAGTATTTT; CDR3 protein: CASMAGWADTQYF
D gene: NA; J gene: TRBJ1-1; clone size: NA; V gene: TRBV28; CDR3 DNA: TGTGCCAGCAGCCTTGCGGGGTTTAACTCTCCGAACACTGAAGCTTTCTTT; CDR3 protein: CASSLAGFNSPNTEAFF
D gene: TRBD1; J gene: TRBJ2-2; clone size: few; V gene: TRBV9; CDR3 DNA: TGTGCCAGCAGCAATACGGGACAGGTGGACACCGGGGAGCTGTTTTTT; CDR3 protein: CASSNTGQVDTGELFF
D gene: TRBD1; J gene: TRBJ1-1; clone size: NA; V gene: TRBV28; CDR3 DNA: TGTGCCAGCAGTAGTCCGGGACAGGGACTAAACACTGAAGCTTTCTTT; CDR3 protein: CASSSPGQGLNTEAFF
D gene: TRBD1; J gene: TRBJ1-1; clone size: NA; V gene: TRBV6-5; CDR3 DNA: TGTGCCAGCAGTTCCCGACAGGGCACTGAAGCTTTCTTT; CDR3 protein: CASSSRQGTEAFF
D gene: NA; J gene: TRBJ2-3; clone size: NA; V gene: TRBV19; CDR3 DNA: TGTGCCAGTAGTCCGCCGGGACTCAGCACAGATACGCAGTATTTT; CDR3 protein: CASSPPGLSTDTQYF
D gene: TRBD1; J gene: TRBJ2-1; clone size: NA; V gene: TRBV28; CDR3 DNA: TGTGCCAGCAGTTTCCGGGACAGGGGGAGCAATGAGCAGTTCTTC; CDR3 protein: CASSFRDRGSNEQFF
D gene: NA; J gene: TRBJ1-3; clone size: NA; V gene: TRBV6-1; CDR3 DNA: TGTGCCAGCAGTGTTTGGGGGCCCTTTACCTCTGGAAACACCATATATTTT; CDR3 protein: CASSVWGPFTSGNTIYF
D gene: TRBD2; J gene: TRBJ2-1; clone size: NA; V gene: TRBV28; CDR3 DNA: TGTGCCAGCAAAATACCTAGCGGGAGGGGCAATGAGCAGTTCTTC; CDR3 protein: CASKIPSGRGNEQFF
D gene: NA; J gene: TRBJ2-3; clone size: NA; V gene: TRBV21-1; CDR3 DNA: TGTGCCAGCAGCAAAGGCCCACGGGCAGATACGCAGTATTTT; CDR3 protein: CASSKGPRADTQYF
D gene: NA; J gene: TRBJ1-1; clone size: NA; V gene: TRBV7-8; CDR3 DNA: TGTGCCAGCAGCTTAGGAACAGGGCGCGTTTTGAACACTGAAGCTTTCTTT; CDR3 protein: CASSLGTGRVLNTEAFF
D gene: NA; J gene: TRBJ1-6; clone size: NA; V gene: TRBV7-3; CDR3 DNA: TGTGCCAGCAGCCGGACTGGGCCCCCGATGGGATCACCCCTCCACTTT; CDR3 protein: CASSRTGPPMGSPLHF
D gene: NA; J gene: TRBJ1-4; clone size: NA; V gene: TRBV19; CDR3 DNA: TGTGCCAGTAGCACCGGACAGACCTTGTACGAAAAACTGTTTTTT; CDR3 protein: CASSTGQTLYEKLFF
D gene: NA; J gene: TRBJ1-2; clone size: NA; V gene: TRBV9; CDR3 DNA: TGTGCCAGCAGCGACAGCCTCGGCTACACCTTC; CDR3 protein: CASSDSLGYTF
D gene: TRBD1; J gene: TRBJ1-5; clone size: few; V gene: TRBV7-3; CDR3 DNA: TGTGCCAGCAGTCGGACAGGGCCCAATCAGCCCCAGCATTTT; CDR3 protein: CASSRTGPNQPQHF
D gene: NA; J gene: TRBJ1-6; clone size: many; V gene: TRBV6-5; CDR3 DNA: TGTGCCAGCAGACCCAGGGTGACCTATAATTCACCCCTCCACTTT; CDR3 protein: CASRPRVTYNSPLHF
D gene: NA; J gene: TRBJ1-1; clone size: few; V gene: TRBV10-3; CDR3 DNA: TGTGCCATCAGGCTGGACAGCCAGAACACTGAAGCTTTCTTT; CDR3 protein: CAIRLDSQNTEAFF
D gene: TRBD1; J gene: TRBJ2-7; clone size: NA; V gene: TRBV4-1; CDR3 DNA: TGCGCCAGCAGCCGTGGACAGGGGACCTTCCGGGCCTACGAGCAGTACTTC; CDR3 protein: CASSRGQGTFRAYEQYF
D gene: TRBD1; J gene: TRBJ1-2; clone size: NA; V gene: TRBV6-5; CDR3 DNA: TGTGCCAGCAGTTACTCAGACAGGGCCTATGGCTACACCTTC; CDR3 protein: CASSYSDRAYGYTF
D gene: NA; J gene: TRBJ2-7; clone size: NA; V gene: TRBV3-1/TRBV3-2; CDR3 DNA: TGTGCCAGCAGCCCCTCACAGGTTTCCGAGCAGTACTTC; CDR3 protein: CASSPSQVSEQYF
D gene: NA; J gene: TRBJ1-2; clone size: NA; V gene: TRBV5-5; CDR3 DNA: TGTGCCAGCAGCTTGGCCGGGTGGGGCAGCTATGGCTACACCTTC; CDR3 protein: CASSLAGWGSYGYTF
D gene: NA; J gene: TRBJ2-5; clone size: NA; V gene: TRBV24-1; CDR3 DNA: TGTGCCACCAGTGAGCTCGGGAAGTCGGAGACCCAGTACTTC; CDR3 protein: CATSELGKSETQYF
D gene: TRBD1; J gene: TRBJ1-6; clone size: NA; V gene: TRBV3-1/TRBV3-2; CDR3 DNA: TGTGCCAGCAGCCAAGATACAGGGGCCCTCAATTCACCCCTCCACTTT; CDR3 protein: CASSQDTGALNSPLHF
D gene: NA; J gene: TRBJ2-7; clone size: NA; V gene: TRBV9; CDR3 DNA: TGTGCCAGCAGCGTAGCACCCGGGGTAGTCTACTACGAGCAGTACTTC; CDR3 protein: CASSVAPGVVYYEQYF
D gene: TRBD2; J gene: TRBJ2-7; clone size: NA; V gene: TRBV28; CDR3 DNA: TGTGCCAGCACCGGAGGGACTAGCGGGAGCTACGAGCAGTACTTC; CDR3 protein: CASTGGTSGSYEQYF
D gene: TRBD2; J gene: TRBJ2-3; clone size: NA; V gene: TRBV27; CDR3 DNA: TGTGCCAGCAGTTCTAGCGGGGCAAACACAGATACGCAGTATTTT; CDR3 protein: CASSSSGANTDTQYF
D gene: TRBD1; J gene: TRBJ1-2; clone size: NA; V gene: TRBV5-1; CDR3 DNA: TGCGCCAGCAGCCCACGGGGACAGGGGCGCTATGGCTACACCTTC; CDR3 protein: CASSPRGQGRYGYTF
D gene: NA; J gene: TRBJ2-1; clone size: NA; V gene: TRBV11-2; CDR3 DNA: TGTGCCAGCATCACCCCCCAGGGTCACAATGAGCAGTTCTTC; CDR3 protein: CASITPQGHNEQFF
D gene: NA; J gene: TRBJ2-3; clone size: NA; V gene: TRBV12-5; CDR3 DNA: TGTGCTAGTGGTTGGGGGGGCCAGGGCACAGATACGCAGTATTTT; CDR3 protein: CASGWGGQGTDTQYF
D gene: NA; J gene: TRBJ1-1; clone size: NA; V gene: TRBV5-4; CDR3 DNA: TGTGCCAGCAGCCCAGGGGCTGTTCCTGAAGCTTTCTTT; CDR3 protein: CASSPGAVPEAFF
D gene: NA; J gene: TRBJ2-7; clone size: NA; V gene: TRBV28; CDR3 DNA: TGTGCCAGCAGCCGACCAGGGCCCTCCTACGAGCAGTACTTC; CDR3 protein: CASSRPGPSYEQYF
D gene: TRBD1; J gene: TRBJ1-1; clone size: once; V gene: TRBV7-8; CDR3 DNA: TGTGCCAGCAGCTTAGTTGGGGGACAGGGGCGGACTGAAGCTTTCTTT; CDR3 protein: CASSLVGGQGRTEAFF
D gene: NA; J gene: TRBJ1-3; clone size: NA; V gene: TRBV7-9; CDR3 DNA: TGTGCCAGCAGCTTATTCGAGGGGGCTGGAAACACCATATATTTT; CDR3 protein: CASSLFEGAGNTIYF
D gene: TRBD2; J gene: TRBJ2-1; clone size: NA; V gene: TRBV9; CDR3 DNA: TGTGCCAGCAAGTATCCGGGAGGGCCTTGGGACAATGAGCAGTTCTTC; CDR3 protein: CASKYPGGPWDNEQFF
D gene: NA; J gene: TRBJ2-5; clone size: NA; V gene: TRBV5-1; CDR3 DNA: TGCGCCAGCAGCTCGTACCAAGAGACCCAGTACTTC; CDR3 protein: CASSSYQETQYF
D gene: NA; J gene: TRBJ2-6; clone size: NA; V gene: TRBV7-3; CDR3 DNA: TGTGCCAGCAGCTTAACGTCAGGGGTTGGGGCCAACGTCCTGACTTTC; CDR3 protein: CASSLTSGVGANVLTF
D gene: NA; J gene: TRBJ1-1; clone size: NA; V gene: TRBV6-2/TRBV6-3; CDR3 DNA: TGTGCCAGCAGTCCCGACAGGAGTCCTATGAACACTGAAGCTTTCTTT; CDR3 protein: CASSPDRSPMNTEAFF
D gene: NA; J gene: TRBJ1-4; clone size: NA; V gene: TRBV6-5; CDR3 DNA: TGTGCCAGTCAGGAGGAGTCGCCTAATGAAAAACTGTTTTTT; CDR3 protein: CASQEESPNEKLFF
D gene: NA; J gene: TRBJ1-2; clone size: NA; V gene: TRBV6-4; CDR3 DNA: TGTGCCAGCACCCGACTGAATCACCAGGGAAATGGGGGCTACACCTTC; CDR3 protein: CASTRLNHQGNGGYTF
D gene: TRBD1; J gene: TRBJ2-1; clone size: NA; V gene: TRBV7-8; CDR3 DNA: TGTGCCAGCAGCTCTCCGGGACAGGGGGCGACCGCGGGCTCCTACAATGAGCAGTTCTTC; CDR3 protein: CASSSPGQGATAGSYNEQFF
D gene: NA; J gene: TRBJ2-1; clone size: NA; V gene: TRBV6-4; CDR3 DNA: TGTGCCAGCTCACTCGGACAGTCCTACAATGAGCAGTTCTTC; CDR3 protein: CASSLGQSYNEQFF
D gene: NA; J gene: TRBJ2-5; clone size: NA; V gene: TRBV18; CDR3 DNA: TGTGCCAGCTCACCACCGGCGATCGGGAGTGGGGAGACCCAGTACTTC; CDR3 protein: CASSPPAIGSGETQYF
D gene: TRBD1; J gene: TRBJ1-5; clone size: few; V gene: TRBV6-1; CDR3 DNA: TGTGCCAGCAGTGAAGCGCGGCCAGGGGGCGGGCAGCCCCAGCATTTT; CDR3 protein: CASSEARPGGGQPQHF
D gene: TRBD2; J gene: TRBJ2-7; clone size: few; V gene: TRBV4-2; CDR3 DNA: TGTGCCAGCAGTCTACGGAGGACTAGCGGCTCCTACGAGCAGTACTTC; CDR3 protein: CASSLRRTSGSYEQYF
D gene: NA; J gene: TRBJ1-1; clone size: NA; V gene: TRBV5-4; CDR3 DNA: TGTGCCAGTAGGGACGGGGAGCGGGCCACTGAAGCTTTCTTT; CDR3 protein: CASRDGERATEAFF
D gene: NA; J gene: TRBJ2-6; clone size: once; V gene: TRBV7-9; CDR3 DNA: TGTGCCAGCAGCCTAACGGGGGCCAACGTCCTGACTTTC; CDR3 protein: CASSLTGANVLTF
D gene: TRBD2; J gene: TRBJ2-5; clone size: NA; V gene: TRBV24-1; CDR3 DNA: TGTGCCACCAGTGATTTAGGGCGGGGGGCCCCAGAGACCCAGTACTTC; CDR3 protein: CATSDLGRGAPETQYF
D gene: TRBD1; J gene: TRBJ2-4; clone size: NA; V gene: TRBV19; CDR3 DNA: TGTGCCAGTACAACAGGGGGGTTAAAAAACATTCAGTACTTC; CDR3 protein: CASTTGGLKNIQYF
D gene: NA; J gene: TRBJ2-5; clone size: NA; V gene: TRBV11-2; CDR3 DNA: TGTGCCAGCAGCTTGGGCACGCTTATAGAGACCCAGTACTTC; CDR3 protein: CASSLGTLIETQYF
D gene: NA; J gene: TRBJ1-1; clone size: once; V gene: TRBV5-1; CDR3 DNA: TGCGCCAGCACCCTGGCGGGGGGCTTTAACACTGAAGCTTTCTTT; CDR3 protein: CASTLAGGFNTEAFF